This T cell receptor (beta chain) was observed in a study of shared clonotypes between healthy human individuals. Study-level background: The cohort comprised a couple of women and a few men. Their ages spanned 18 to 49 years. Notes on the study in general: Larger richness was generally estimated for naive than memory subsets.

Profiled with immunoSEQ multiplex PCR; TCRdb holds only in-frame clones, not every one. The sample contains around 2,000,000 clones, roughly 94% of which appear only once. On this clone: The antigen is not known.

Germline lookup yields CDR1 ENHRY and CDR2 SYGVKD. This CDR3 contains 12 residues. With 0 bases removed from V and 8 bases from J, the gap between germline ends came to 7 bases. The sequence derives from a man aged 18 to 29 in good health. Material for sequencing was naive CD4+ T cells sorted from blood. Specified subset: CD45RA+ positively selected. This chain connects TRBV10-3 to TRBJ1-2; D possibly corresponds to TRBD1 (5 bases). This chain's CDR3 is CAISESGTGYTF. Here the CDR3 DNA reads TGTGCCATCAGTGAGTCCGGGACGGGCTACACCTTC.